This paragraph covers one T cell receptor beta chain sequence. The data originate from a study of blood T cell repertoires in COVID-19. Study-level background: Whether acute or convalescent, the COVID-19 samples came from the United States, Italy and Spain. PBMCs, B-cell-depleted T cells, or T cells were the source of the cDNA or gDNA that made up the material.

This CDR3 has 16 residues. The J segment lost 5 bases and the V segment lost 1 base, leaving 9 bases of the junction unmatched. In the original processing: Estimation of nucleated cell counts was performed using reference gene primer amplification. Measured with immunoSEQ multiplex PCR; TCRdb has only the in-frame clones, and not every one. V, J and clone size reflect that table, while D and trimming were determined from the DNA. This table has more than 35,000 clones, approximately 80% appearing once. Specimen: peripheral blood. This rearrangement joins TRBV5-3 to TRBJ1-5; 7 bases line up with TRBD1. TRBV5-3 is noted as an ORF with a role that remains uncertain. The sequence was collected from a woman aged 80 or over with acute or convalescent COVID-19. The CDR3, as DNA: TGTGCCAGAAGCTTGCTTGACAGGGTAAGGCATCAGCCCCAGCATTTT. Translation gives CARSLLDRVRHQPQHF.